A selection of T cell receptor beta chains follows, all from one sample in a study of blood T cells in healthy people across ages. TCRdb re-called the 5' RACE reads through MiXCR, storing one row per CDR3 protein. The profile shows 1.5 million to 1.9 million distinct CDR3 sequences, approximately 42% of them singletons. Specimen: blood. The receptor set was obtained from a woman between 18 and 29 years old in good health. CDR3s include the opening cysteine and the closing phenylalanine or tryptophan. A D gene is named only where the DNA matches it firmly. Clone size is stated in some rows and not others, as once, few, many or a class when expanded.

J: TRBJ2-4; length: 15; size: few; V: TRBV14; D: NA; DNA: TGTGCCAGCAGCCAAGATAAGAGCCTGCGAGGGATTCAGTACTTC; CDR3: CASSQDKSLRGIQYF
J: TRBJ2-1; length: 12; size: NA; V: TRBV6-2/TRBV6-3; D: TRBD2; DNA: TGTGCCAGCAGTACCCTAGCGGGGGAGCAGTTCTTC; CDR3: CASSTLAGEQFF
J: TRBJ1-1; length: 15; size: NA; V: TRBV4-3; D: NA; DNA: TGCGCCAGCAGCCAAGGTGGGTGGGGGAACACTGAAGCTTTCTTT; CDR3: CASSQGGWGNTEAFF
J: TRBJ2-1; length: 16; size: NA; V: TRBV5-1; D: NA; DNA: TGCGCCAGCAGCTTGTTTTCCGGACAGCGCATCACTGAGCAGTTCTTC; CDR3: CASSLFSGQRITEQFF
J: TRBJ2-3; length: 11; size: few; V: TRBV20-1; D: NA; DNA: TGCAGTGTTGCCATCACAGATACGCAGTATTTT; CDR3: CSVAITDTQYF
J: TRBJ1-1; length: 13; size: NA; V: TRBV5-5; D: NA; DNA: TGTGCCAGCAGCCAGGGGCGGACCACTGAAGCTTTCTTT; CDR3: CASSQGRTTEAFF
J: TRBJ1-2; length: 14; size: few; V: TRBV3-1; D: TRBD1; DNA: TGTGCCAGCAGCCCCTCAGGGGGGGCAAGGGGCTACACCTTC; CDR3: CASSPSGGARGYTF
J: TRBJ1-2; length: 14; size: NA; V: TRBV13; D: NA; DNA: TGTGCCAGCAGCTTAGGCGCGGGGCTCAAGGGCTACACCTTC; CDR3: CASSLGAGLKGYTF
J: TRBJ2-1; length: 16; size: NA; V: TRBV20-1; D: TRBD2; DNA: TGCAGTGCTAGAGTGCCGGGACTAGCGTCCTACAATGAGCAGTTCTTC; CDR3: CSARVPGLASYNEQFF
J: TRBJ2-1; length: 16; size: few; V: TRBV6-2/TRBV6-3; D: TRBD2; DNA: TGTGCCAGCAGTTACTCGGGACTAGCGGGAGGTGGGGAGCAGTTCTTC; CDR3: CASSYSGLAGGGEQFF
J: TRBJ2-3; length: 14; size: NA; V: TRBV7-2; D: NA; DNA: TGTGCCAGCAGCTTCTGGACCGGCACAGATACGCAGTATTTT; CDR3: CASSFWTGTDTQYF
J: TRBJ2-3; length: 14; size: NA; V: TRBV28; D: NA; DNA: TGTGCCAGCAGGACCCGCGTCGTCACAGATACGCAGTATTTT; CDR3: CASRTRVVTDTQYF
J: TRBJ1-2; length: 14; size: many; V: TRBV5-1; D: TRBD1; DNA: TGCGCCAGCAGCCTGCGGGACAGGATAACTGGCTACACCTTC; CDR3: CASSLRDRITGYTF
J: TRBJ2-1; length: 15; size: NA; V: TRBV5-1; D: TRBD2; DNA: TGCGCCAGCAGAAACGGGGGGGCCTCATTTAATGAGCAGTTCTTC; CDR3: CASRNGGASFNEQFF
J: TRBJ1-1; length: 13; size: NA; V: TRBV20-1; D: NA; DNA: TGCAGTGCTAGCCCGGGAGGGAACACTGAAGCTTTCTTT; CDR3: CSASPGGNTEAFF
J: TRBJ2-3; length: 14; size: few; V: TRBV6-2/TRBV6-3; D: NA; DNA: TGTGCCAGCAGCGACCTCCGACAGAGTGATACGCAGTATTTT; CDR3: CASSDLRQSDTQYF
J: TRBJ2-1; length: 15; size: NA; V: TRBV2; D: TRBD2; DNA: TGTGCCAGCAGTGAAAAGGGACTAGCGGCGTATGAGCAGTTCTTC; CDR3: CASSEKGLAAYEQFF
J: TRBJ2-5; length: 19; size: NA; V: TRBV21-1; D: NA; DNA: TGTGCCAGCACCCTACAAGATACTAGCGGGAGGGCCGTTGATGGTGAGCAGTACTTC; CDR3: CASTLQDTSGRAVDGEQYF
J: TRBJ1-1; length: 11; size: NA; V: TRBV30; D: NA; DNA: TGTGCCTGGAGTGTAATGACTGAAACTTTCTTT; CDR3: CAWSVMTETFF
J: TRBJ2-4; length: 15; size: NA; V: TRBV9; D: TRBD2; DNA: TGTGCCAGCAGCGTCGGACTAGCGGGGAACTACGAGCGGTACTTC; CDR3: CASSVGLAGNYERYF
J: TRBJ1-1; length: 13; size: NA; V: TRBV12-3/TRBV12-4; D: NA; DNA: TGTGCCAGCAGTTTAGGTCTGACCACTGAAGCTTTCTTT; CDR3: CASSLGLTTEAFF
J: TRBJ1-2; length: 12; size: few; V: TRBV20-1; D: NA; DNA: TGCAGTGCTACAGGGACGTCCTCTGGCTACACCTTC; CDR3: CSATGTSSGYTF
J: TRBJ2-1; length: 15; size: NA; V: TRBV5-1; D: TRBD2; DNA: TGCGCCAGCATAGGACGCGGGGGGACCCACAATGAGCAGTTCTTC; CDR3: CASIGRGGTHNEQFF
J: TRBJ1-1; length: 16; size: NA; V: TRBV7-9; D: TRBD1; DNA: TGTGCCAGCAGCTTAGAGGCAGGGGGCGCGGCTAGCGCGGCTTTCTTT; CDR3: CASSLEAGGAASAAFF
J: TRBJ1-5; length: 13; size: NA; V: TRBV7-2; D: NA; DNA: TGTGCCAGCAGCTTAACAGGCATGGAGCCCCAGCATTTT; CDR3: CASSLTGMEPQHF
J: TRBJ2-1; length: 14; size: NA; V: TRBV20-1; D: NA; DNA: TGCAGTGCTGGGGGACGAGCGTACCACAATGAGCAGTTCTTC; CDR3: CSAGGRAYHNEQFF
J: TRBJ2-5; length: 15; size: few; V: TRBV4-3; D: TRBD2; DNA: TGCGCCAGCAGCCAAGGGACTAGCGGAAAAGAGACCCAGTACTTC; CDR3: CASSQGTSGKETQYF
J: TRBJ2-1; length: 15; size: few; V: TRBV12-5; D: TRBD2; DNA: TGTGCTAGTGGTTTGGCACGACTAGCGTATAATGAGCAGTTCTTC; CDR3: CASGLARLAYNEQFF
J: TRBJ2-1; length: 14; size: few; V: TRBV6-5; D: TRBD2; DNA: TGTGCCAGCAGTTACTCTCGGGGGGGCCGTGAGCAGTTCTTC; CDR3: CASSYSRGGREQFF
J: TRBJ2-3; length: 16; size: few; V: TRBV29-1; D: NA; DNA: TGCAGCTTTTGGGGGGACTTGACTCATAGCACAGATACGCAGTATTTT; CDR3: CSFWGDLTHSTDTQYF
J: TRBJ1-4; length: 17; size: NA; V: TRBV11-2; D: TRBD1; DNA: TGTGCCAGCAGCTTAGCTGCAGGGGGATGGACTAATGAAAAACTGTTTTTT; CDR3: CASSLAAGGWTNEKLFF
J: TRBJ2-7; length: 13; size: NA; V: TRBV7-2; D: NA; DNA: TGTGCCAGCAGCGGGGGACCTACCTACGAGCAGTACTTC; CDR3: CASSGGPTYEQYF
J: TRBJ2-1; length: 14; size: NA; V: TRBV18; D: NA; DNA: TGTGCCAGCTCACTAGACCACTCAGTCAATGAGCAGTTCTTC; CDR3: CASSLDHSVNEQFF
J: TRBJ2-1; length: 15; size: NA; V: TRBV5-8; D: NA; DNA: TGTGCCAGCAGCTTGCGGGTAGTTAGAAGGAATGAGCAGTTCTTC; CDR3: CASSLRVVRRNEQFF
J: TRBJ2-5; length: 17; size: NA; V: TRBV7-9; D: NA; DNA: TGTGCCAGCAGCTTAGGGAACTACAGGGTACCTAAAGAGACCCAGTACTTC; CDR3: CASSLGNYRVPKETQYF
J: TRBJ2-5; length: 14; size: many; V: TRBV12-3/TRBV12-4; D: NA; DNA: TGTGCCAGCAGTTTTCAGGCCGGAAGAGAGACCCAGTACTTC; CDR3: CASSFQAGRETQYF
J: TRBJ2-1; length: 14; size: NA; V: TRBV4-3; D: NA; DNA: TGCGCCAGCAGCCGGGTGGGAAATGGTAATGAGCAGTTCTTC; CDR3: CASSRVGNGNEQFF
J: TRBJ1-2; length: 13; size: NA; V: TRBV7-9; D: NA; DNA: TGTGCCAGCAGTCTGAATTCCGGCTATGGCTACACCTTC; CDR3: CASSLNSGYGYTF